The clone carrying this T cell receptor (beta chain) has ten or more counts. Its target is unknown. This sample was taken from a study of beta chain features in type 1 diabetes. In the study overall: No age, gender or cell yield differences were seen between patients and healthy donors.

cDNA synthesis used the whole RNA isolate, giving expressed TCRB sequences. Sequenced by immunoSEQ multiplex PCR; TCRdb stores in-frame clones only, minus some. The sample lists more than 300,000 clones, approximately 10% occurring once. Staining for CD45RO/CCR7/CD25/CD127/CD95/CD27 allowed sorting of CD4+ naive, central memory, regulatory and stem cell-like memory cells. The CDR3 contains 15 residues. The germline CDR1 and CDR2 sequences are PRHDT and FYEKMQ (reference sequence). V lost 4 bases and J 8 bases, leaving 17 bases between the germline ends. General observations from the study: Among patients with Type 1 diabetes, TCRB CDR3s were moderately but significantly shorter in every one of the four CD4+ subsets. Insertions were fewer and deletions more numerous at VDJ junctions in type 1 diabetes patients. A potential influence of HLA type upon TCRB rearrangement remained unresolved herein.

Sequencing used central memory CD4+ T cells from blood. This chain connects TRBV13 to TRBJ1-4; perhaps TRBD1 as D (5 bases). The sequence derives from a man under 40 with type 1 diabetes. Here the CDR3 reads CASSSQGLGEEKLFF. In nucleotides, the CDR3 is TGTGCCAGCAGCTCCCAGGGTTTGGGGGAGGAAAAACTGTTTTTT. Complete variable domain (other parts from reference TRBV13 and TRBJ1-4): AAGVIQSPRHLIKEKRETATLKCYPIPRHDTVYWYQQGPGQDPQFLISFYEKMQSDKGSIPDRFSAQQFSDYHSELNMSSLELGDSALYFCASSSQGLGEEKLFFGSGTQLSVL.